This TCR beta chain was recorded in a study of blood T cell repertoires in COVID-19. As for the study in general: Donors in the United States, Italy and Spain gave samples during acute or convalescent COVID-19. Nucleic acid was either cDNA or gDNA, and it came from T cells, B-cell-depleted T cells, or PBMCs.

Per the original data handling: It was from reference gene primer amplification that nucleated cell counts were estimated. The data were produced by immunoSEQ multiplex PCR, yet TCRdb's version contains in-frame clones alone and is incomplete. V, J and clone size reflect that table, while D and trimming were determined from the DNA. The sample shows roughly 140,000 clones, around four fifths of them seen only once. Germline V gene data show CDR1 as MDHEN and CDR2 as SYDVKM. Trimming shortened V by 7 bases and J by 7 bases, and 11 bases separated the two germline ends. The CDR3 runs to 11 residues. This chain links TRBV28 with TRBJ2-7; D is undetermined. Sequencing used peripheral blood. The sequence was obtained from a human donor in a cohort sampled during active COVID-19. The CDR3 DNA sequence: TGTGCCAGCAACGACTTGAGGGAGCAGTACTTC. It is translated as CASNDLREQYF.